This is a list of T cell receptor beta chains from one sample in a study of blood T cell repertoires in COVID-19. The repertoire was sequenced with immunoSEQ multiplex PCR; TCRdb's copy has only in-frame clones and lacks some. The sample records roughly 260,000 clones, 88% being singletons. Sequenced input: peripheral blood. These receptors were collected from a man in his fifties or sixties who had recovered from COVID-19. CDR3s include the opening cysteine and the closing phenylalanine or tryptophan. The D gene is left open where the match is weak. For some rows the clone size is stated as once, few or many, or as a class when expanded; others skip it.

clone_size | d_call | j_call | v_call | cdr3_aa | cdr3_nt
once | NA | TRBJ1-3 | TRBV6-5 | CASSWGHTGNTIYF | TGTGCCAGCAGTTGGGGGCATACTGGAAACACCATATATTTT
NA | NA | TRBJ1-5 | TRBV7-3 | CASSLSRGQQPQHF | TGTGCCAGCAGCCTATCAAGGGGCCAACAGCCCCAGCATTTT
NA | TRBD1 | TRBJ2-7 | TRBV27 | CASSLAGGRPILYEQYF | TGTGCCAGCAGTTTGGCAGGGGGCCGACCCATCCTCTACGAGCAGTACTTC
NA | NA | TRBJ1-2 | TRBV6-5 | CASSYMGRENGYTF | TGTGCCAGCAGTTACATGGGGCGAGAGAATGGCTACACCTTC
once | TRBD1 | TRBJ2-7 | TRBV7-9 | CASSLKQGPTYEQYF | TGTGCCAGCAGCCTCAAACAGGGGCCCACCTACGAGCAGTACTTC
NA | TRBD2 | TRBJ2-2 | TRBV10-2 | CASRSGGAGELFF | TGCGCCAGTCGTAGCGGGGGGGCCGGGGAGCTGTTTTTT
NA | TRBD1 | TRBJ2-2 | TRBV19 | CASSGGTGGTGELFF | TGTGCCAGTAGTGGCGGGACAGGGGGTACCGGGGAGCTGTTTTTT
NA | TRBD2 | TRBJ2-5 | TRBV7-2 | CASSLGETSGVETQYF | TGTGCCAGCAGCTTAGGAGAGACTAGCGGGGTCGAGACCCAGTACTTC
NA | TRBD1 | TRBJ2-7 | TRBV29-1 | CSVLPGTGTYEQYF | TGCAGCGTTCTTCCCGGGACAGGGACCTACGAGCAGTACTTC
NA | TRBD1 | TRBJ2-3 | TRBV13 | CASSLGGQETSTDTQYF | TGTGCCAGCAGCTTAGGCGGACAGGAAACTAGCACAGATACGCAGTATTTT
few | NA | TRBJ1-2 | TRBV11-2 | CASSFSGHRSSLGYTF | TGTGCCAGCAGCTTTTCGGGTCACAGGTCCTCCCTAGGCTACACCTTC
NA | NA | TRBJ1-1 | TRBV29-1 | CSVDPGDREMNTEAFF | TGCAGCGTTGATCCAGGGGATAGGGAGATGAACACTGAAGCTTTCTTT
NA | NA | TRBJ2-6 | TRBV2 | CASSPGQSSGANVLTF | TGTGCCAGCAGTCCGGGACAAAGCTCTGGGGCCAACGTCCTGACTTTC
NA | NA | TRBJ2-3 | TRBV3-1/TRBV3-2 | CASSQYGRNTDTQYF | TGTGCCAGCAGCCAATATGGGAGGAACACAGATACGCAGTATTTT
NA | TRBD1 | TRBJ2-7 | TRBV6-6 | CASSYGQGTEQYF | TGTGCCAGCAGTTATGGACAGGGGACCGAGCAGTACTTC
NA | NA | TRBJ2-6 | TRBV5-6 | CASSPDPGTPTGANVLTF | TGTGCCAGCAGCCCCGACCCCGGGACACCAACTGGGGCCAACGTCCTGACTTTC
NA | TRBD1 | TRBJ1-5 | TRBV29-1 | CSVSDRDSNQPQHF | TGCAGCGTTTCCGACAGGGACAGCAATCAGCCCCAGCATTTT
NA | NA | TRBJ1-2 | TRBV18 | CASSQGRDLYGYTF | TGTGCCAGCTCGCAGGGCAGGGATCTCTATGGCTACACCTTC
NA | NA | TRBJ2-1 | TRBV2 | CASRSRTYNEQFF | TGTGCCAGCAGGTCGAGGACCTACAATGAGCAGTTCTTC
NA | TRBD2 | TRBJ2-3 | TRBV7-9 | CASSRLTSGFTDTQYF | TGTGCCAGCAGCAGACTGACTAGCGGGTTTACAGATACGCAGTATTTT
NA | NA | TRBJ2-2 | TRBV7-3 | CASSLGGTGELFF | TGTGCCAGCAGTCTAGGGGGCACCGGGGAGCTGTTTTTT
NA | NA | TRBJ1-6 | TRBV3-1/TRBV3-2 | CASSLNYNSPLHF | TGTGCCAGCAGCCTTAACTATAATTCACCCCTCCACTTT
NA | NA | TRBJ2-2 | TRBV9 | CASSVDTNTGGLFF | TGTGCCAGCAGCGTAGACACAAATACCGGGGGGCTGTTTTTT
NA | NA | TRBJ2-2 | TRBV11-3 | CASSLDRVNTGELFF | TGTGCCAGCAGCTTAGACAGGGTCAACACCGGGGAGCTGTTTTTT
NA | TRBD2 | TRBJ2-3 | TRBV11-2 | CASSPSGGVTDTQYF | TGTGCCAGCAGCCCCAGCGGGGGGGTAACAGATACGCAGTATTTT
NA | TRBD1 | TRBJ1-1 | TRBV5-1 | CASSLTGATEAFF | TGCGCCAGCAGCTTGACAGGGGCCACTGAAGCTTTCTTT
NA | NA | TRBJ2-7 | TRBV15 | CATSRGLGGPSYEQYF | TGTGCCACCAGCAGAGGACTGGGGGGGCCCTCCTACGAGCAGTACTTC
once | TRBD1 | TRBJ2-7 | TRBV29-1 | CSAGTGGHEQYF | TGCAGCGCGGGGACAGGGGGCCACGAGCAGTACTTC
once | NA | TRBJ2-1 | TRBV11-2 | CASSPRQYYNEQFF | TGTGCCAGCAGCCCGAGACAGTACTACAATGAGCAGTTCTTC
NA | TRBD2 | TRBJ2-3 | TRBV13 | CASSHSGGTDTQYF | TGTGCCAGCAGCCATAGCGGGGGAACGGATACGCAGTATTTT
NA | TRBD1 | TRBJ1-5 | TRBV5-8 | CASCPPGRGYQPQHF | TGTGCCAGCTGCCCCCCGGGCAGGGGGTATCAGCCCCAGCATTTT
NA | TRBD2 | TRBJ2-3 | TRBV29-1 | CSAIGTSGDFTDTQYF | TGCAGCGCCATAGGGACTAGCGGGGACTTCACAGATACGCAGTATTTT
NA | NA | TRBJ1-2 | TRBV15 | CATSRDSQAYGYTF | TGTGCCACCAGCAGAGATTCACAGGCTTATGGCTACACCTTC
once | NA | TRBJ2-2 | TRBV9 | CASSYRQAWSTGELFF | TGTGCCAGCAGCTACCGACAGGCTTGGTCCACCGGGGAGCTGTTTTTT
NA | TRBD1 | TRBJ2-1 | TRBV10-1 | CASSEPGQGLGEQFF | TGCGCCAGCAGTGAGCCGGGACAGGGACTGGGTGAGCAGTTCTTC
NA | NA | TRBJ2-4 | TRBV7-9 | CASSPRGALAKNIQYF | TGTGCCAGCAGCCCCCGAGGAGCTTTAGCCAAAAACATTCAGTACTTC
NA | TRBD1 | TRBJ1-1 | TRBV2 | CASNGDRMNTEAFF | TGTGCCAGCAACGGGGACAGAATGAACACTGAAGCTTTCTTT
NA | NA | TRBJ1-3 | TRBV27 | CASSLQGSSGNTIYF | TGTGCCAGCAGTTTACAGGGGAGCTCTGGAAACACCATATATTTT
NA | NA | TRBJ1-5 | TRBV3-1/TRBV3-2 | CASSQDPGKNQPQHF | TGTGCCAGCAGCCAAGATCCCGGGAAAAATCAGCCCCAGCATTTT
once | TRBD1 | TRBJ1-1 | TRBV10-3 | CAISESTGVNTEAFF | TGTGCCATCAGTGAGTCGACAGGGGTGAACACTGAAGCTTTCTTT
NA | TRBD1 | TRBJ2-7 | TRBV3-1/TRBV3-2 | CASSPWDRAYEQYF | TGTGCCAGCAGCCCCTGGGACAGGGCCTACGAGCAGTACTTC
NA | NA | TRBJ1-3 | TRBV5-1 | CASSDRLSGNTIYF | TGCGCCAGCAGCGACAGGCTCTCTGGAAACACCATATATTTT
few | TRBD1 | TRBJ2-7 | TRBV7-6 | CASSSYTGVSYYEQYF | TGTGCCAGCAGCTCGTACACAGGGGTCTCCTACTACGAGCAGTACTTC
NA | NA | TRBJ2-1 | TRBV29-1 | CSGGTYNEQFF | TGCAGCGGAGGGACATACAATGAGCAGTTCTTC
NA | TRBD2 | TRBJ2-2 | TRBV3-1/TRBV3-2 | CASSPTSAEGGELFF | TGTGCCAGCAGCCCGACTAGCGCCGAGGGCGGGGAGCTGTTTTTT
NA | NA | TRBJ2-3 | TRBV19 | CASSISRVLTGDTQYF | TGTGCCAGTAGTATTTCGCGGGTGTTGACCGGGGATACGCAGTATTTT